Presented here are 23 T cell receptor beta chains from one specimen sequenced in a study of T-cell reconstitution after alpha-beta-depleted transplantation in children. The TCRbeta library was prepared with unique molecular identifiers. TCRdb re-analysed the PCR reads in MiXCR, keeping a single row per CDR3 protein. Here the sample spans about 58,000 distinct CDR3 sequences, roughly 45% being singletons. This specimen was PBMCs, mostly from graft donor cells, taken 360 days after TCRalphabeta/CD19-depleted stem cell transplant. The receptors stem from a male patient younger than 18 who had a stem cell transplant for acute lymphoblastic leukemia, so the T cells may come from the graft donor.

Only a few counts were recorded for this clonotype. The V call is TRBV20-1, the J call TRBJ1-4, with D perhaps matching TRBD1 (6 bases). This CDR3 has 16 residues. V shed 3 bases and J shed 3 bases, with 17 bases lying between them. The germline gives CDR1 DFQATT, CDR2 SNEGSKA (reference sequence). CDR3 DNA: TGCAGTGCTAGCAAGGTCCGCAGGGGCCCTAATGAAAAACTGTTTTTT. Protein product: CSASKVRRGPNEKLFF.

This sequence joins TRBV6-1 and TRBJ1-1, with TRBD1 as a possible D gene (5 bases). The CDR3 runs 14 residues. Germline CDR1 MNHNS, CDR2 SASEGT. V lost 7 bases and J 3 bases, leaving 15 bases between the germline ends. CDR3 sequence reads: CASIGWGLDTEAFF. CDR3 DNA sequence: TGTGCCAGCATAGGGTGGGGGTTAGACACTGAAGCTTTCTTT.

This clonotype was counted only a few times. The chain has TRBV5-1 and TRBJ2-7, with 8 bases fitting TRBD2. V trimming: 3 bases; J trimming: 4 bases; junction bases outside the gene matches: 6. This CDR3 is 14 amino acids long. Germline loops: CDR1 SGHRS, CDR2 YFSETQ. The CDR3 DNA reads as TGCGCCAGCAGCTACGGGGGGGCGCAATACGAGCAGTACTTC. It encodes CASSYGGAQYEQYF.

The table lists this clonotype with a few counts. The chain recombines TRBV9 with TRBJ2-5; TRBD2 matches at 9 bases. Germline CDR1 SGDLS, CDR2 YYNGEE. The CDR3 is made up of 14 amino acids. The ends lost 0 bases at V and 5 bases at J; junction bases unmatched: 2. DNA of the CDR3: TGTGCCAGCAGCGTAGAAGGACTAGCGGAGACCCAGTACTTC. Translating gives CASSVEGLAETQYF.

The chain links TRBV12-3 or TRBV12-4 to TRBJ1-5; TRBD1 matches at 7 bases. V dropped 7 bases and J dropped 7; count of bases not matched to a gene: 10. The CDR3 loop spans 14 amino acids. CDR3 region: CASTSGGIRQPQHF. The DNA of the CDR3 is TGTGCCAGCACCTCAGGGGGGATAAGACAGCCCCAGCATTTT.

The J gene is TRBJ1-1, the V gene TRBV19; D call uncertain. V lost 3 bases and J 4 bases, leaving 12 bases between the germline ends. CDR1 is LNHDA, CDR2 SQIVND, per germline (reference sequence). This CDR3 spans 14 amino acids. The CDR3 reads CASSMGIGPTEAFF. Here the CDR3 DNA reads TGTGCCAGTAGTATGGGAATAGGGCCCACTGAAGCTTTCTTT. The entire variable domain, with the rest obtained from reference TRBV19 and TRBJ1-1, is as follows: DGGITQSPKYLFRKEGQNVTLSCEQNLNHDAMYWYRQDPGQGLRLIYYSQIVNDFQKGDIAEGYSVSREKKESFPLTVTSAQKNPTAFYLCASSMGIGPTEAFFGQGTRLTVV.

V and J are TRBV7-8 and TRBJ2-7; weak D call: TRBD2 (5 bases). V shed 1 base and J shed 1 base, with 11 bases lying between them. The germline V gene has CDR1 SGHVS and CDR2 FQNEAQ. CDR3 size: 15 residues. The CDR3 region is CASSLGGLDSYEQYF. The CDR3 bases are TGTGCCAGCAGCTTAGGAGGGCTAGATTCCTACGAGCAGTACTTC.

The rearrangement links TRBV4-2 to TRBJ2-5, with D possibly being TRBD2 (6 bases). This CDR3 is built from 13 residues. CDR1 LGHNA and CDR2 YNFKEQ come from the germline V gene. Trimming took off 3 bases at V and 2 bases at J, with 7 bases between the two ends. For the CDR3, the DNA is TGTGCCAGCAGCCAGGACTATCAAGAGACCCAGTACTTC. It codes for CASSQDYQETQYF.

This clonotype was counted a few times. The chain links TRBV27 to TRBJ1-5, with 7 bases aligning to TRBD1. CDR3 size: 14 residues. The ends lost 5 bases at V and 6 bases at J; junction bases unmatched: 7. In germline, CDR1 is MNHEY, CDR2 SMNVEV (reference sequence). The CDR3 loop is CASSLQGGTQPQHF. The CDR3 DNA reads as TGTGCCAGCAGTCTTCAGGGGGGCACTCAGCCCCAGCATTTT.

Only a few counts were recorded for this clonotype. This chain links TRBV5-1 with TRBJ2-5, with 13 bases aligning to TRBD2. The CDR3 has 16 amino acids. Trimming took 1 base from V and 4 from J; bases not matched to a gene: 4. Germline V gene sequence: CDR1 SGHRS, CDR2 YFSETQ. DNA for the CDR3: TGCGCCAGCAGCTTGACACTAGCGGGAGGGCGAGAGACCCAGTACTTC. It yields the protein CASSLTLAGGRETQYF.

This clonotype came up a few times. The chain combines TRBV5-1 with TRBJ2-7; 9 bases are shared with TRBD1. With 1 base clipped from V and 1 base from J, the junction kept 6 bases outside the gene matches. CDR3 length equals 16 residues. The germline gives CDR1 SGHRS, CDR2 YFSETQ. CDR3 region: CASSLTPGQGSYEQYF. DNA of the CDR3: TGCGCCAGCAGCTTGACCCCGGGACAGGGTTCCTACGAGCAGTACTTC.

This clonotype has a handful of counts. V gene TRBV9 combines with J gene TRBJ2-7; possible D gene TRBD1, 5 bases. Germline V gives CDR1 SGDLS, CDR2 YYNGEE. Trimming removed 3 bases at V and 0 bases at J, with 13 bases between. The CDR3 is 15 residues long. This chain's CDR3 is CASSGQGTFSYEQYF. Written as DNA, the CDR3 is TGTGCCAGCAGCGGCCAGGGAACTTTCTCCTACGAGCAGTACTTC.

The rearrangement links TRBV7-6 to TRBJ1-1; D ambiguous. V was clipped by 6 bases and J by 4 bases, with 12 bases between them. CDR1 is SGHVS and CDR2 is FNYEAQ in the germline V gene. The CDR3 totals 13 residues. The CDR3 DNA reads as TGTGCCAGCAGTCGAGACCCGGGCACTGAAGCTTTCTTT. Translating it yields CASSRDPGTEAFF.

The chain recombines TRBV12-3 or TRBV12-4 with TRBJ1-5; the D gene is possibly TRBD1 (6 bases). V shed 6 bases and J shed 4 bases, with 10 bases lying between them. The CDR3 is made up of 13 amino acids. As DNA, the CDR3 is TGTGCCAGCAGCTCCACAGGGAATCAGCCCCAGCATTTT. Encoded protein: CASSSTGNQPQHF.

The CDR3 is CAISESGLSTDTQYF. DNA for the CDR3: TGTGCCATCAGTGAGTCGGGACTTAGCACAGATACGCAGTATTTT. The genes are TRBV10-3 and TRBJ2-3; D is possibly TRBD2 (6 bases). Germline CDR1 is ENHRY and CDR2 is SYGVKD. The V end lost 0 bases, the J end lost 0 bases, and 7 bases lay between the germline ends. CDR3 length: 15 residues.

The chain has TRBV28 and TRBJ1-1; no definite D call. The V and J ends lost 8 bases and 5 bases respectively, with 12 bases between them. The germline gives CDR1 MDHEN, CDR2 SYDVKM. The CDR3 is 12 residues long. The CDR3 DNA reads TGTGCCAGCCCCAGGCTGGGGACTGAAGCTTTCTTT. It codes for CASPRLGTEAFF.

The CDR3 loop is CASSLDREDKETQYF. CDR3 sequence (DNA): TGTGCCAGCAGCCTAGACAGGGAGGATAAAGAGACCCAGTACTTC. The V call is TRBV4-2, the J call TRBJ2-5; possibly TRBD1 for D (7 bases). The length of the CDR3 is 15 residues. Germline V lookup: CDR1 LGHNA, CDR2 YNFKEQ. Trimming took 4 bases from V and 3 from J, leaving 15 bases between them.

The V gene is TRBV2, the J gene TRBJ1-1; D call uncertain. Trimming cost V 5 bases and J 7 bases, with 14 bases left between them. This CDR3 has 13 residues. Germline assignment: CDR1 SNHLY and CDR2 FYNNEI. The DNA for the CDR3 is TGTGCCAGCAGTCGGAGACTAGAATATGAAGCTTTCTTT. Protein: CASSRRLEYEAFF.

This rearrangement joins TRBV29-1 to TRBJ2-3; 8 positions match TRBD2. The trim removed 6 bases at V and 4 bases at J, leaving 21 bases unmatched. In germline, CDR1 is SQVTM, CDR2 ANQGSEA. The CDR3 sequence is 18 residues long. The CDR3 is CSVEGGHRSGRESDTQYF. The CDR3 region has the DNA TGCAGCGTCGAGGGGGGACATCGGAGCGGGAGAGAGTCAGATACGCAGTATTTT.

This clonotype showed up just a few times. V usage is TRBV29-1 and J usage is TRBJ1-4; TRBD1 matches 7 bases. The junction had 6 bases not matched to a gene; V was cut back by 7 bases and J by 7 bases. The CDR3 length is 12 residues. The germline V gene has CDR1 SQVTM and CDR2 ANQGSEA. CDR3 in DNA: TGCAGCGCTAAGGGGACAGCTGAAAAACTGTTTTTT. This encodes CSAKGTAEKLFF.

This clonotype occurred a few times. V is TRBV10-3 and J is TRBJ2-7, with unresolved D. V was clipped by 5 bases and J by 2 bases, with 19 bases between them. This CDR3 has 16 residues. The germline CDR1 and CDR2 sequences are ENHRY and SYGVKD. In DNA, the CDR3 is TGTGCCATCAGTACCTCTAGTTTCCAATTTACCTACGAGCAGTACTTC. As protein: CAISTSSFQFTYEQYF.

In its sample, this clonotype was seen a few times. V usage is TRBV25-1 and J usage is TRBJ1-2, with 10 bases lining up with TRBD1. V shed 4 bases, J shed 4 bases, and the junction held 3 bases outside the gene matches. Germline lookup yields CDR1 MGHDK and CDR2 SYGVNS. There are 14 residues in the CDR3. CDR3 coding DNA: TGTGCCAGCAGTGGGGACAGGGGTGTCTATGGCTACACCTTC. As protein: CASSGDRGVYGYTF.

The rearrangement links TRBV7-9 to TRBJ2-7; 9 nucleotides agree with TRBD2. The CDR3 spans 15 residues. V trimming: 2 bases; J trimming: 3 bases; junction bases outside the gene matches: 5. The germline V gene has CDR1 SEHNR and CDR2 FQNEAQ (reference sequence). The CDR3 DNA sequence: TGTGCCAGCAGCTTACCCGGGACTAGCAACTACGAGCAGTACTTC. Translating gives CASSLPGTSNYEQYF.